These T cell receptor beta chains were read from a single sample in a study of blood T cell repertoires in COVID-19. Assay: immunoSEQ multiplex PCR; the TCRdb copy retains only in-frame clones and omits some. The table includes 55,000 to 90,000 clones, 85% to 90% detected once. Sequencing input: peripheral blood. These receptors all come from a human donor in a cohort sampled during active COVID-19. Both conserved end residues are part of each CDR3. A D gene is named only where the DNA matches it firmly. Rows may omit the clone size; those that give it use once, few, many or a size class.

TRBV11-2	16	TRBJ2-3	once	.	CASSLAVQRGTDTQYF	TGTGCCAGCAGCTTAGCTGTCCAGCGAGGCACAGATACGCAGTATTTT
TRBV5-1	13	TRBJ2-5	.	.	CASSRGQQETQYF	TGCGCCAGCAGTCGCGGACAGCAAGAGACCCAGTACTTC
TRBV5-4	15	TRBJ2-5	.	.	CASSLVTGIQETQYF	TGTGCCAGCAGCTTGGTGACAGGTATTCAAGAGACCCAGTACTTC
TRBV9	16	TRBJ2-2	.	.	CASSVFGAPNTGELFF	TGTGCCAGCAGCGTCTTTGGGGCACCGAACACCGGGGAGCTGTTTTTT
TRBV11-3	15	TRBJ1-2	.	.	CASGHPDSQFRGYTF	TGTGCCAGCGGCCACCCGGACAGTCAGTTTAGGGGCTACACCTTC
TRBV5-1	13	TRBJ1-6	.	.	CASRTHQGSPLHF	TGCGCCAGCAGAACTCACCAGGGTTCACCCCTCCACTTT
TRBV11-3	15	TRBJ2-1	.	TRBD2	CASSQVSGGYNEQFF	TGTGCCAGCAGTCAAGTCAGCGGGGGCTACAATGAGCAGTTCTTC
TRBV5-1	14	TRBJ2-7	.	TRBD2	CASSRASGLYEQYF	TGCGCCAGCAGCCGAGCTAGCGGGCTCTACGAGCAGTACTTC
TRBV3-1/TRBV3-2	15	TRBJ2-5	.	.	CASSQDPTGLETQYF	TGTGCCAGCAGCCAAGATCCCACAGGGCTGGAGACCCAGTACTTC
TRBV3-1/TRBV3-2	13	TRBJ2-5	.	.	CASSRGTQETQYF	TGTGCCAGCAGCCGGGGGACACAAGAGACCCAGTACTTC
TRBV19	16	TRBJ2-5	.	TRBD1	CASSMGPGQNLETQYF	TGTGCCAGTAGTATGGGTCCGGGACAGAACCTAGAGACCCAGTACTTC
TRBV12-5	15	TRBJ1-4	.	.	CASGFNFGQNEKLFF	TGTGCTAGTGGTTTTAATTTTGGACAGAATGAAAAACTGTTTTTT
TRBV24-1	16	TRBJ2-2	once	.	CATSDFGGPFTGELFF	TGTGCCACCAGTGATTTTGGGGGCCCCTTCACCGGGGAGCTGTTTTTT
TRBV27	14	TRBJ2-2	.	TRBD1	CASNDRGLDGELFF	TGTGCCAGCAACGACAGGGGGCTGGACGGGGAGCTGTTTTTT
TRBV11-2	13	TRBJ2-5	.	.	CASSLDGEETQYF	TGTGCCAGCAGCTTAGACGGGGAAGAGACCCAGTACTTC
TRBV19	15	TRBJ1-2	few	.	CASSTPLGHLYGYTF	TGTGCCAGTAGTACCCCCCTAGGACACCTCTATGGCTACACCTTC
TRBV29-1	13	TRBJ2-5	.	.	CSVDETLGGTQYF	TGCAGCGTCGACGAGACCTTAGGCGGGACCCAGTACTTC
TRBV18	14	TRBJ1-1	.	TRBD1	CASSPTTGSTEAFF	TGTGCCAGCTCACCTACGACAGGGAGCACTGAAGCTTTCTTT
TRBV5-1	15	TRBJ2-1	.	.	CASSLGTEPYNEQFF	TGCGCCAGCAGCTTGGGGACAGAACCCTACAATGAGCAGTTCTTC
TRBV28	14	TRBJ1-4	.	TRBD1	CASSLTGGTGKLFF	TGTGCCAGCAGTTTGACTGGTGGGACAGGAAAACTGTTTTTT
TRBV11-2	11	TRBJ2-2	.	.	CASSTGGELFF	TGTGCCAGCAGTACCGGTGGGGAGCTGTTTTTT
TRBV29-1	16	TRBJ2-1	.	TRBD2	CSVEDNGLVRNNEQFF	TGCAGCGTTGAAGATAACGGACTAGTAAGGAACAATGAGCAGTTCTTC
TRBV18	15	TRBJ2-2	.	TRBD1	CASSPGTALTGELFF	TGTGCCAGCTCACCAGGGACAGCACTCACCGGGGAGCTGTTTTTT
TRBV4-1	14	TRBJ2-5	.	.	CASSQLGAAETQYF	TGCGCCAGCAGCCAGTTAGGGGCCGCGGAGACCCAGTACTTC
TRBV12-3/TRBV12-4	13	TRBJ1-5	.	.	CASRSTGNQPQHF	TGTGCCAGCAGGTCCACAGGAAATCAGCCCCAGCATTTT
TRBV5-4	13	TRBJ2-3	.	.	CASSLRGGNTQYF	TGTGCCAGCAGCCTCCGAGGCGGGAATACGCAGTATTTT
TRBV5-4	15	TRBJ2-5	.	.	CASSSRRDIDQTQYF	TGTGCCAGCAGCTCCCGCCGGGACATCGACCAGACCCAGTACTTC
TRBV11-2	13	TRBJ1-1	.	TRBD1	CASSLTGDTEAFF	TGTGCCAGCAGCTTGACAGGGGACACTGAAGCTTTCTTT
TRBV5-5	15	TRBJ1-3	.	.	CASSLWGDLGNTIYF	TGTGCCAGCAGCTTGTGGGGGGACCTCGGAAACACCATATATTTT